These 7 T cell receptor beta chains share one sample of origin, sequenced in a study of vaccination and CD4 T cells after COVID-19. Oncomine TCR Beta short-read sequencing was applied to DNA from cultured CD4+ T cells. TCRdb itself ran the PCR reads through MiXCR, one entry per CDR3 protein. This table has some 16,000 distinct CDR3 sequences, approximately 50% appearing once. The antigens these receptors bind are not known. Treatment: approximately nine-day PBMC culture with coronavirus spike peptide pools or control peptides (ViraFEST assay). The sample was cultured CD4+ T cells from blood, taken after SARS-CoV-2 vaccination. Every receptor here comes from a human donor with COVID-19.

The V gene is TRBV6-2 or TRBV6-3, the J gene TRBJ1-5, with 7 bases identical to TRBD1. CDR1 and CDR2 from the germline V gene are MNHEY and SVGEGT. This CDR3 is 17 amino acids long. V lost 5 bases and J lost 2; bases outside the gene matches: 12. CDR3 loop: CASSPIIQGVRNQPQHF. The CDR3 DNA reads TGTGCCAGCAGTCCTATAATCCAGGGGGTGCGCAATCAGCCCCAGCATTTT.

This clonotype showed up just once. The chain is built from TRBV6-5 and TRBJ2-7; D is perhaps TRBD1 or TRBD2 (6 bases each). Trimming left V 2 bases short and J 2 bases short, with 16 bases between. The CDR3 contains 16 residues. From germline, CDR1 is MNHEY and CDR2 SVGAGI. CDR3 sequence reads: CASSYTSGGGTYEQYF. CDR3 sequence (DNA): TGTGCCAGCAGTTACACGTCCGGAGGGGGAACCTACGAGCAGTACTTC.

This sequence joins TRBV10-3 and TRBJ2-6; the match to TRBD2 covers 13 bases. Germline trimming cut 2 bases from V and 0 bases from J; bases unmatched to any gene: 1. CDR1 and CDR2 (germline): ENHRY, SYGVKD. The CDR3 loop spans 18 amino acids. The CDR3 is CAISERLAGGSGANVLTF. In nucleotides, the CDR3 is TGTGCCATCAGTGAGCGACTAGCGGGGGGCTCTGGGGCCAACGTCCTGACTTTC.

The rearrangement links TRBV24-1 to TRBJ1-1; 8 nucleotides match TRBD1. Germline loops: CDR1 KGHDR, CDR2 SFDVKD. There are 16 residues in the CDR3. V shed 4 bases and J 0 bases; nucleotides not matched to a gene: 6. The CDR3 is CATSDYRGSLNTEAFF. In DNA form, the CDR3 reads TGTGCCACCAGTGACTACAGGGGGTCCTTGAACACTGAAGCTTTCTTT.

This clonotype was counted once. The V call is TRBV7-2, the J call TRBJ2-7; TRBD1 matches 9 bases. V lost 3 bases and J lost 2; bases outside the gene matches: 8. Germline CDR1 is SGHTA and CDR2 is FQGNSA. This CDR3 has 16 amino acids. CDR3 amino acids: CASSLGPGTGTYEQYF. The CDR3 region has the DNA TGTGCCAGCAGCTTGGGTCCCGGGACAGGGACCTACGAGCAGTACTTC.

This clonotype has only a few counts. The chain uses TRBV12-3 or TRBV12-4 and TRBJ1-3; D remains ambiguous. Trimming stripped 3 bases from V and 4 bases from J, with 10 bases between. This CDR3 comprises 14 residues. This chain's CDR3 is CASSFGEGGNTIYF. As DNA, the CDR3 is TGTGCCAGCAGTTTCGGGGAGGGAGGAAACACCATATATTTT.

This clonotype was seen a handful of times. V usage is TRBV6-1 and J usage is TRBJ1-3, with TRBD1 matching over 9 bases. CDR1 MNHNS and CDR2 SASEGT come from the germline V gene. The CDR3 has 14 residues. J was trimmed by 3 bases and V by 5 bases; bases with no gene match: 2. CDR3 nucleotide sequence: TGTGCCAGCAGTCACAGGGGGCATGGAAACACCATATATTTT. It codes for CASSHRGHGNTIYF.